These T cell receptor beta chains were read from a single sample in a study of cytomegalovirus exposure and HLA in healthy donors. The repertoire was sequenced with immunoSEQ multiplex PCR; TCRdb's copy has only in-frame clones and lacks some. The sample has over 110,000 clones. Sequencing used PBMCs. Receptor source: a male donor in good health and CMV-seronegative. Each CDR3 is given without its conserved first and last residue. A D gene is named only where the DNA matches it firmly.

V gene	D gene	J gene	CDR3 protein
TRBV29-1	TRBD1	TRBJ2-2	SAFRDRGSGELF
TRBV29-1	-	TRBJ1-1	SVGSYMNTEAF
TRBV10-3	-	TRBJ1-3	AISPFDFFGNTIY
TRBV7-9	TRBD2	TRBJ2-1	ASRPTSVSSYNEQF
TRBV2	-	TRBJ1-1	ASSLRVDTEAF
TRBV4-2	-	TRBJ1-4	ASSHAPGLPPEKLF
TRBV2	-	TRBJ2-5	ASTRPGAGKETQY
TRBV9	-	TRBJ2-3	ASSVAGDTQY
TRBV30	-	TRBJ1-6	AWSVPTSSNSPLH
TRBV2	-	TRBJ2-5	ASSDSGHSVETQY
TRBV27	-	TRBJ1-1	ASSFSGASLEAF
TRBV29-1	-	TRBJ1-1	SVGWRGTDTEAF
TRBV5-5	-	TRBJ1-6	ASSLDRPNSPLH
TRBV5-1	-	TRBJ2-2	ASSLVRPNTGELF
TRBV28	TRBD2	TRBJ2-5	ASSLPSGSTETQY
TRBV7-9	TRBD1	TRBJ1-2	ASSSRDRAEEEDYGYT
TRBV30	-	TRBJ1-2	AWRRTPNYGYT
TRBV19	-	TRBJ1-5	ASSMGVKPGSNQPQH
TRBV27	-	TRBJ1-4	ASSYTTREKLF
TRBV5-4	-	TRBJ1-1	ASRLTSLHTEAF
TRBV5-4	TRBD2	TRBJ2-7	ASSPSGSAYEQY
TRBV7-2	-	TRBJ2-7	ASSFKEGSAYEQY